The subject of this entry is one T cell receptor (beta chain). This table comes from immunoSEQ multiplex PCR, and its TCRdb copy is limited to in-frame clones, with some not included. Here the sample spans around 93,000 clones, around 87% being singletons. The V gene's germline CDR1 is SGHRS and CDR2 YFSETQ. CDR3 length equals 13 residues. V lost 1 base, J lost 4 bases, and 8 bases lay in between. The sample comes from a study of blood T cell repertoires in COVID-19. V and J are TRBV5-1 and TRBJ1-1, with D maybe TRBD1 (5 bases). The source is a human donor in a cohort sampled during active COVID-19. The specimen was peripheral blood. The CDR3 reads CASSLSDSTEAFF. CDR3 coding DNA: TGCGCCAGCAGCTTGTCTGACAGCACTGAAGCTTTCTTT.